This T cell receptor beta chain was profiled in a study of T-cell memory formation after mild COVID-19. Study-wide findings and caveats: While clones contracting from day 15 to 85 were balanced between CD4 and CD8, later expanders leaned CD4+.

5'RACE with constant-segment primers built TCRalpha and TCRbeta cDNA libraries with UMIs. Each CDR3 protein is one row after TCRdb ran MiXCR on the 5' RACE reads. The table includes about 190,000 distinct CDR3 sequences, approximately 20% detected once. The germline V gene has CDR1 SNHLY and CDR2 FYNNEI. The CDR3 consists of 13 residues. The J segment lost 7 bases and the V segment lost 6 bases, leaving 8 bases of the junction unmatched. Turning to this clonotype: As yet, its antigen is unknown.

This chain links TRBV2 with TRBJ1-2, with TRBD1 identical over 7 bases. This receptor was taken from an adult woman who had mild COVID-19 (a few samples of this study predate the infection). Cell type and time point are not known. Material: PBMCs or a T cell subset sorted from them (not recorded which). CDR3 coding DNA: TGTGCCAGCAGGCCCACAGGGGTTGTTGGCTACACCTTC. Translation gives CASRPTGVVGYTF.